A single sample is the source of the 25 T cell receptor beta chains below, sequenced in a study of OX40 agonist ivuxolimab in advanced cancers. Generated by immunoSEQ multiplex PCR, the TCRdb table keeps only in-frame clones and is missing some. The data contain roughly 97,000 clones, about 90% of them singletons. The starting material was CD4+ or CD8+ T cells sorted from blood, obtained in a trial of the OX40 agonist ivuxolimab. These receptors were taken from an adult with an advanced solid tumor such as melanoma, head and neck, liver or kidney cancer.

V is TRBV2 and J is TRBJ2-5, with D possibly matching TRBD1 (6 bases). The CDR3 has 14 residues. The germline V and J ends were trimmed by 3 bases and 2 bases, with 10 bases remaining between them. Germline lookup yields CDR1 SNHLY and CDR2 FYNNEI. This chain's CDR3 is CASSERGTQETQYF. The CDR3 DNA is TGTGCCAGCAGTGAGAGAGGGACACAAGAGACCCAGTACTTC.

The chain recombines TRBV4-3 with TRBJ1-6; D not certain. Trimming cost V 5 bases and J 2 bases, with 13 bases left between them. Germline CDR1 is LGHNA and CDR2 is YSLEER. This CDR3 region has 16 residues. The CDR3 sequence: CASSYDGNTYNSPLHF. CDR3 DNA: TGCGCCAGCAGCTACGACGGAAATACCTATAATTCACCCCTCCACTTT.

J is TRBJ2-7 and V is TRBV6-6; TRBD1 might be the D (5 bases). This CDR3 is 14 amino acids long. Germline V gives CDR1 MNHNY, CDR2 SVGAGI (reference sequence). The ends were cut back, 7 bases at V and 3 bases at J, with 16 bases in the middle. The CDR3 sequence is CASTLQESNYEQYF. The CDR3 DNA sequence: TGTGCCAGCACTCTACAGGAATCGAACTACGAGCAGTACTTC.

CDR3 bases: TGCAGCGTCATCCAGGGGTGGAACACTGAAGCTTTCTTT. Its protein is CSVIQGWNTEAFF. This chain links TRBV29-1 with TRBJ1-1, with a tentative D call TRBD1 (6 bases). The V end was cut by 6 bases, the J end by 1 base, with 12 bases between. The CDR3 has 13 amino acids. Germline V gives CDR1 SQVTM, CDR2 ANQGSEA.

V is TRBV2 and J is TRBJ2-1; D is ambiguous. This CDR3 is 12 amino acids long. Germline CDR1 and CDR2: SNHLY and FYNNEI. V was clipped by 3 bases and J by 8 bases, with 8 bases between them. The DNA of the CDR3 is TGTGCCAGCAGTGATCTGGGTGATGAGCAGTTCTTC. Translated, it gives CASSDLGDEQFF.

The chain combines TRBV5-1 with TRBJ2-4; TRBD1 matches 8 bases. The J segment lost 0 bases and the V segment lost 3 bases, leaving 8 bases of the junction unmatched. CDR3 length: 17 amino acids. Germline CDR1 reads SGHRS; CDR2 reads YFSETQ. The CDR3 is CASSSLTGGLAKNIQYF. The CDR3 nucleotides read TGCGCCAGCAGCTCCCTCACAGGGGGACTAGCCAAAAACATTCAGTACTTC.

Only a few counts were recorded for this clone. This chain joins TRBV28 and TRBJ1-2; D call uncertain. This CDR3 has 12 amino acids. Germline CDR1 reads MDHEN; CDR2 reads SYDVKM. V shed 5 bases and J shed 7 bases, with 11 bases lying between them. CDR3 protein: CASSQTALGYTF. The DNA of the CDR3 is TGTGCCAGCAGTCAGACCGCTCTTGGCTACACCTTC.

The chain recombines TRBV18 with TRBJ2-7; D possibly matches TRBD1 or TRBD2 (5 bases each). V dropped 2 bases and J dropped 2 bases, with 13 bases sitting between them. The CDR3 contains 15 residues. The V gene's germline CDR1 is KGHSH and CDR2 LQKENI. CDR3 region: CASSPNKGRAYEQYF. The CDR3 DNA reads as TGTGCCAGCTCACCAAATAAGGGGCGGGCCTACGAGCAGTACTTC.

The chain uses TRBV7-9 and TRBJ2-3, with D perhaps TRBD1 or TRBD2 (5 bases each). Germline-derived CDR1 and CDR2 are SEHNR and FQNEAQ (reference sequence). Trimming stripped 6 bases from V and 2 bases from J, with 18 bases between. The CDR3 contains 16 residues. The CDR3 region has the DNA TGTGCCAGCAGGGGGACGCGGACGTCCCCCACAGATACGCAGTATTTT. It yields the protein CASRGTRTSPTDTQYF. Complete variable domain (other parts from reference TRBV7-9 and TRBJ2-3): DTGVSQNPRHKITKRGQNVTFRCDPISEHNRLYWYRQTLGQGPEFLTYFQNEAQLEKSRLLSDRFSAERPKGSFSTLEIQRTEQGDSAMYLCASRGTRTSPTDTQYFGPGTRLTVL.

The V call is TRBV5-1, the J call TRBJ2-7; 9 bases align to TRBD1. The germline V gene encodes CDR1 SGHRS and CDR2 YFSETQ. The V and J ends lost 4 bases and 4 bases, in that order; junction bases with no gene match: 6. The CDR3 covers 14 residues. The CDR3 sequence is CASSPGQGPYEQYF. For the CDR3, the DNA is TGCGCCAGCAGCCCAGGACAGGGGCCGTACGAGCAGTACTTC.

This clone was counted once. The chain uses TRBV6-5 and TRBJ2-1; 9 nucleotides align to TRBD1. Germline V lookup: CDR1 MNHEY, CDR2 SVGAGI. The CDR3 covers 15 residues. V lost 6 bases to trimming and J lost 3 bases; unmatched junction nucleotides: 6. Here the CDR3 reads CASSQGQGIYNEQFF. DNA for the CDR3: TGTGCCAGCAGCCAGGGACAGGGAATCTACAATGAGCAGTTCTTC.

The V gene is TRBV5-1, the J gene TRBJ2-3; D perhaps matches TRBD2 (5 bases). CDR3 length equals 15 residues. V was trimmed by 0 bases and J by 1 base, leaving 9 bases between them. From germline, CDR1 is SGHRS and CDR2 YFSETQ. In DNA, the CDR3 is TGCGCCAGCAGCTTGGAGAGGACTCGCACAGATACGCAGTATTTT. This gives the protein CASSLERTRTDTQYF.

The chain links TRBV15 to TRBJ2-5; possible D gene TRBD2, 6 bases. V dropped 0 bases and J dropped 2 bases, with 10 bases sitting between them. The germline CDR1 and CDR2 sequences are LNHNV and YYDKDF (reference sequence). The CDR3 has 15 residues. CDR3 nucleotide sequence: TGTGCCACCAGCAGAGATGGGGGGATACAAGAGACCCAGTACTTC. Translating gives CATSRDGGIQETQYF.

In its sample, this clone was seen once. The rearrangement joins TRBV9 to TRBJ2-2, with 8 nucleotides matching TRBD2. The CDR3 has 16 residues. The germline V gene has CDR1 SGDLS and CDR2 YYNGEE. Trimming cost V 0 bases and J 1 base; bases outside gene matches: 2. The CDR3 DNA reads as TGTGCCAGCAGCGTAGCGGGGGGGATGAACACCGGGGAGCTGTTTTTT. Its translation is CASSVAGGMNTGELFF.

The chain joins TRBV9 to TRBJ2-3; possible D gene TRBD2, 5 bases. Germline CDR1 and CDR2: SGDLS and YYNGEE. The CDR3 totals 15 residues. V was pared by 0 bases and J by 3 bases, with 11 bases between. The CDR3 sequence is CASSVDPGKTDTQYF. CDR3 nucleotide sequence: TGTGCCAGCAGCGTAGACCCGGGGAAGACAGATACGCAGTATTTT.

This sequence joins TRBV4-1 and TRBJ1-6; weak D call: TRBD1 (5 bases). The germline V gene encodes CDR1 MGHRA and CDR2 YSYEKL. The CDR3 spans 16 residues. Trimming removed 3 bases at V and 9 bases at J, with 18 bases between. CDR3 nucleotide sequence: TGCGCCAGCAGCCAGGGTCGGGCGAGGGGCATTTCACCCCTCCACTTT. Translated: CASSQGRARGISPLHF.

This chain links TRBV28 with TRBJ2-2; D call uncertain. The CDR3 is made up of 14 amino acids. Germline CDR1 is MDHEN and CDR2 is SYDVKM. The V gene lost 3 bases and the J gene lost 1 base, with 6 bases spanning the gap. CDR3 bases: TGTGCCAGCAGTTTTCTGGGGAACACCGGGGAGCTGTTTTTT. This sequence encodes CASSFLGNTGELFF. The whole variable domain, filled in from reference TRBV28 and TRBJ2-2, reads DVKVTQSSRYLVKRTGEKVFLECVQDMDHENMFWYRQDPGLGLRLIYFSYDVKMKEKGDIPEGYSVSREKKERFSLILESASTNQTSMYLCASSFLGNTGELFFGEGSRLTVL.

Only a few counts were recorded for this clone. The genes are TRBV6-5 and TRBJ2-2, with TRBD2 identical over 10 bases. With 2 bases clipped from V and 5 bases from J, the junction kept 5 bases outside the gene matches. This CDR3 is built from 16 residues. Germline lookup yields CDR1 MNHEY and CDR2 SVGAGI. The CDR3 region has the DNA TGTGCCAGCAGTTACGAAGCGGGGGGGCCGACCGGGGAGCTGTTTTTT. Protein: CASSYEAGGPTGELFF.

The V call is TRBV5-6, the J call TRBJ2-7; D is possibly TRBD1 (6 bases). CDR1 is SGHDT and CDR2 is YYEEEE in the germline V gene. The CDR3 has 12 amino acids. The V and J ends lost 2 bases and 11 bases respectively, with 14 bases between them. The CDR3 here is CASSLRLAGEYF. DNA of the CDR3: TGTGCCAGCAGCTTACGTCTGGCAGGGGAGTACTTC.

V usage is TRBV28 and J usage is TRBJ2-1; TRBD2 agrees at 10 bases. The CDR3 sequence is 16 residues long. CDR1 is MDHEN and CDR2 is SYDVKM in the germline V gene. V shed 3 bases, J shed 0 bases, and the junction held 2 bases outside the gene matches. CDR3 bases: TGTGCCAGCAGTTTGCCTAGCGGGGGCTCCTACAATGAGCAGTTCTTC. This codes for CASSLPSGGSYNEQFF.

The rearrangement links TRBV7-6 to TRBJ2-5; D gene uncertain. The V end was cut by 5 bases, the J end by 2 bases, with 3 bases between. CDR1 and CDR2 from the germline V gene are SGHVS and FNYEAQ. The length of the CDR3 is 11 residues. The CDR3 DNA reads as TGTGCCAGCAGCCCGCAAGAGACCCAGTACTTC. Translation gives CASSPQETQYF.

The chain recombines TRBV27 with TRBJ2-7; D remains ambiguous. The germline V gene has CDR1 MNHEY and CDR2 SMNVEV (reference sequence). Trimming removed 4 bases from V and 6 bases from J, with 16 bases in between. CDR3 size: 14 residues. This chain's CDR3 is CASSWAPKATEQYF. For the CDR3, the DNA is TGTGCCAGCAGTTGGGCACCGAAGGCAACCGAGCAGTACTTC.

The chain joins TRBV5-1 to TRBJ2-7; the match to TRBD1 covers 8 bases. The CDR3 sequence is 15 residues long. V shed 1 base, J shed 6 bases, and the junction held 9 bases outside the gene matches. Per the germline V gene, CDR1 is SGHRS and CDR2 is YFSETQ. The CDR3 DNA reads TGCGCCAGCAGCTTGTACCCGGGACAGGAAGGCGAGCAGTACTTC. Amino acid sequence: CASSLYPGQEGEQYF.

This clone came up a few times. This sequence joins TRBV5-1 and TRBJ1-6; 7 nucleotides line up with TRBD1. The CDR3 spans 16 residues. V lost 1 base, J lost 4 bases, and 5 bases stayed unmatched. CDR1 and CDR2 from the germline V gene are SGHRS and YFSETQ. The CDR3 coding sequence is TGCGCCAGCAGCTTGACAGGGGATATGTATAATTCACCCCTCCACTTT. The encoded protein is CASSLTGDMYNSPLHF.

V and J are TRBV28 and TRBJ1-1; no reliable D call. Germline CDR1 and CDR2: MDHEN and SYDVKM. V was trimmed by 4 bases and J by 1 base, leaving 4 bases between them. This CDR3 spans 12 amino acids. The CDR3 region is CASSWGNTEAFF. The CDR3 DNA reads as TGTGCCAGCAGTTGGGGGAACACTGAAGCTTTCTTT.